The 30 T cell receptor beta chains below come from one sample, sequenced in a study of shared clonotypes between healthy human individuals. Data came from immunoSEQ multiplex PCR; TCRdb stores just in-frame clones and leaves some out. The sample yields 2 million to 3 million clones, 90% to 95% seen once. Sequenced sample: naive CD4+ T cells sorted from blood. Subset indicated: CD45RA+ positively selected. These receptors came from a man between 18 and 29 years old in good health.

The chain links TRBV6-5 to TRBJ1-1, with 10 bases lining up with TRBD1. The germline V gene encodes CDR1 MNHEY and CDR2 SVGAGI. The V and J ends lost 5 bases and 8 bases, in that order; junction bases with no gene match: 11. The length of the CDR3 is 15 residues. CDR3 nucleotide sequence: TGTGCCAGCAGTCGAGAGGGACAGGGGACCCGCGAAGCTTTCTTT. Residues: CASSREGQGTREAFF.

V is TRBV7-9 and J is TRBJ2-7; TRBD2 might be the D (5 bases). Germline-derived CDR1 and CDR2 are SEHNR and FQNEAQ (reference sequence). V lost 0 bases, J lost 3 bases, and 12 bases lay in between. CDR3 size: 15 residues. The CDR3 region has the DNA TGTGCCAGCAGCTTAGCGTTGGGGAGAAGCTACGAGCAGTACTTC. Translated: CASSLALGRSYEQYF.

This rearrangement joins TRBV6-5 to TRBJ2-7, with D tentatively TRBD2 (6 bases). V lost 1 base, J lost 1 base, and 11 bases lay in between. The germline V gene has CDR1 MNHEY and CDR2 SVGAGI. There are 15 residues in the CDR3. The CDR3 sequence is CASSYLGTGSYEQYF. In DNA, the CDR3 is TGTGCCAGCAGTTACTTAGGGACTGGGTCCTACGAGCAGTACTTC.

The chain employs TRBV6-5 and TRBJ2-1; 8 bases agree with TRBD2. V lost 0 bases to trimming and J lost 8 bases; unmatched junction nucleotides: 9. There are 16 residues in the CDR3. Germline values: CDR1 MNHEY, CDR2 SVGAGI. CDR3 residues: CASSYSVGLGGYEQFF. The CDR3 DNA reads TGTGCCAGCAGTTACTCTGTGGGACTAGGAGGATATGAGCAGTTCTTC.

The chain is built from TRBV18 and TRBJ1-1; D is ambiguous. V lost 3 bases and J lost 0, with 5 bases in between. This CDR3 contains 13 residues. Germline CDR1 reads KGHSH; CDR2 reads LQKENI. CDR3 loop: CASSPHMNTEAFF. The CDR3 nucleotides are TGTGCCAGCTCACCTCACATGAACACTGAAGCTTTCTTT.

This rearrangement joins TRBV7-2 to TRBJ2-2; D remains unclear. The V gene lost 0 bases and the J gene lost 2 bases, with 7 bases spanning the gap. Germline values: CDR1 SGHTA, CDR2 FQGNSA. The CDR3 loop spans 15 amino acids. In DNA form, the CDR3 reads TGTGCCAGCAGCTTAGCCGTGACTAACACCGGGGAGCTGTTTTTT. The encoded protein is CASSLAVTNTGELFF. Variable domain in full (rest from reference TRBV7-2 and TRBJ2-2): GAGVSQSPSNKVTEKGKDVELRCDPISGHTALYWYRQSLGQGLEFLIYFQGNSAPDKSGLPSDRFSAERTGGSVSTLTIQRTQQEDSAVYLCASSLAVTNTGELFFGEGSRLTVL.

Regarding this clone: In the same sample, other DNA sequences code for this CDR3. The CDR3 region is CASSPGQGTDTQYF. The CDR3 nucleotides read TGCGCCAGCAGCCCGGGACAGGGCACAGATACGCAGTATTTT. This chain joins TRBV5-1 and TRBJ2-3; 8 nucleotides align to TRBD1. The CDR3 consists of 14 residues. V gave up 4 bases and J gave up 1 base; unmatched junction bases: 2. CDR1 is SGHRS and CDR2 is YFSETQ in the germline V gene.

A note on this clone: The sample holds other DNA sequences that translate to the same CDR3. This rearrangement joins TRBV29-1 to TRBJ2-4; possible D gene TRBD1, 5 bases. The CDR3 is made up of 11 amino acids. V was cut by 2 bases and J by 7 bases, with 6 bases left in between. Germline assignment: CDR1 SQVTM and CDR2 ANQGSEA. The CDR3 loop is CSVEKGNIQYF. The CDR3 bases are TGCAGCGTTGAAAAGGGGAACATTCAGTACTTC. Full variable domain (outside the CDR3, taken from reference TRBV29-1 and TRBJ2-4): SAVISQKPSRDICQRGTSLTIQCQVDSQVTMMFWYRQQPGQSLTLIATANQGSEATYESGFVIDKFPISRPNLTFSTLTVSNMSPEDSSIYLCSVEKGNIQYFGAGTRLSVL.

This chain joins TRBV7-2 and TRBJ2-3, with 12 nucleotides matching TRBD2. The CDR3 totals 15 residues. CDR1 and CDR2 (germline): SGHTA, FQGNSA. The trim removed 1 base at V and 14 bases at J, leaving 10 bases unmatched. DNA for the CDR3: TGTGCCAGCAGCTTAGAAGTCGGACTAGCGGGACGTCTGTATTTT. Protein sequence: CASSLEVGLAGRLYF.

CDR3 sequence reads: CASSERQHYEQYF. CDR3 coding DNA: TGTGCCAGCAGTGAGAGACAGCACTACGAGCAGTACTTC. The V call is TRBV27, the J call TRBJ2-7; D possibly corresponds to TRBD1 (5 bases). CDR1 is MNHEY and CDR2 is SMNVEV in the germline V gene (reference sequence). The CDR3 sequence is 13 residues long. V shed 5 bases and J shed 3 bases, with 11 bases lying between them.

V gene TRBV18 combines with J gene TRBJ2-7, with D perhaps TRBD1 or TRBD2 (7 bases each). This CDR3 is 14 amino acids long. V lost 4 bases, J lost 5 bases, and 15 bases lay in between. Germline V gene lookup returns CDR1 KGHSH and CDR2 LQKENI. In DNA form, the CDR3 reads TGTGCCAGCTCACGGAACCAGGGGGGGAACGAGCAGTACTTC. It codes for CASSRNQGGNEQYF.

The CDR3 DNA sequence: TGTGCCACCAGTGATCGACAGGGGTTTGCCTACGAGCAGTACTTC. Translated: CATSDRQGFAYEQYF. The chain joins TRBV15 to TRBJ2-7, with 8 positions matching TRBD1. The CDR3 is made up of 15 amino acids. Germline V gives CDR1 LNHNV, CDR2 YYDKDF (reference sequence). V lost 6 bases to trimming and J lost 2 bases; unmatched junction nucleotides: 9.

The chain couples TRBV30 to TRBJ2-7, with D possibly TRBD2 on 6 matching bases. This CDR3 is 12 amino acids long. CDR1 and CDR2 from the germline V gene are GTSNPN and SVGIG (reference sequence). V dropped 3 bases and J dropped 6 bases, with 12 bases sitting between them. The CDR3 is CAWSGTSIEQYF. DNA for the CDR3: TGTGCCTGGAGCGGGACTTCCATCGAGCAGTACTTC.

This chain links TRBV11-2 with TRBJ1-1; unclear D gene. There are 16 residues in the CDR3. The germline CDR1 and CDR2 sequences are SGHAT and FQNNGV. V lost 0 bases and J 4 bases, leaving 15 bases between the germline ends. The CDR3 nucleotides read TGTGCCAGCAGCTTAGATCCCGGGGAGAGGAGCACTGAAGCTTTCTTT. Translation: CASSLDPGERSTEAFF.

The CDR3 region has the DNA TGTGCCAGCAGTTCGGGGTCCACGACGGGCACAGATACGCAGTATTTT. Encoded protein: CASSSGSTTGTDTQYF. The J gene is TRBJ2-3, the V gene TRBV6-5; a weak D match, TRBD2 (5 bases). Per germline, CDR1 MNHEY and CDR2 SVGAGI. Trimming removed 4 bases at V and 1 base at J, with 15 bases between. The CDR3 runs 16 residues.

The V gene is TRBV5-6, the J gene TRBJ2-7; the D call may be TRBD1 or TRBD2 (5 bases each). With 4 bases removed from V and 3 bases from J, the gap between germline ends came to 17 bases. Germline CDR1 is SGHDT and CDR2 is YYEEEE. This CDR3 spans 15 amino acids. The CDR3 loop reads CASSTSGTGFYEQYF. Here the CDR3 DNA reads TGTGCCAGCAGCACGTCCGGGACCGGCTTCTACGAGCAGTACTTC.

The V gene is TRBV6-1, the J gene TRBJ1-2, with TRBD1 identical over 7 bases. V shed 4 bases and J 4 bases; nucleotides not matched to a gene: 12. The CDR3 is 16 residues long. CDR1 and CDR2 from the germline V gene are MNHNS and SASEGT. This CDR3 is CASSAPVGQAPYGYTF. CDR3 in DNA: TGTGCCAGCAGTGCTCCTGTTGGACAGGCTCCCTATGGCTACACCTTC.

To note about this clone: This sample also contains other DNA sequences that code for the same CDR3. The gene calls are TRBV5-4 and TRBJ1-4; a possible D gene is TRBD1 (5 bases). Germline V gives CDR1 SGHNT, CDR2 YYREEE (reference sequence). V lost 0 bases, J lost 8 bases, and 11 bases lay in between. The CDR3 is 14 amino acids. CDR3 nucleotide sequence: TGTGCCAGCAGCTTGGATAGGGGTAGCGAAAAACTGTTTTTT. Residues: CASSLDRGSEKLFF.

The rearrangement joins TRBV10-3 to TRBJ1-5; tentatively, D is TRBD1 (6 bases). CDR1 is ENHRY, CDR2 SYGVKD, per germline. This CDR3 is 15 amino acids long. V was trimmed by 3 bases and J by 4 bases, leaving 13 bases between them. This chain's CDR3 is CAISDSGGQNQPQHF. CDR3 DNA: TGTGCCATCAGTGATAGTGGGGGACAAAATCAGCCCCAGCATTTT.

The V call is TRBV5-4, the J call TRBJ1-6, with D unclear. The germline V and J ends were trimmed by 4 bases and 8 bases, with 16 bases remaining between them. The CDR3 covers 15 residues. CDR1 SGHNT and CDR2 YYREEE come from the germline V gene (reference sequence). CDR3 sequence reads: CASSRTDSRHSPLHF. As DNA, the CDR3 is TGTGCCAGCAGCAGAACAGATTCTCGGCATTCACCCCTCCACTTT.

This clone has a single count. The CDR3 region is CASSEWTEGSGYTF. Here the CDR3 DNA reads TGTGCCAGCAGTGAATGGACGGAGGGGTCTGGCTACACCTTC. This chain joins TRBV25-1 and TRBJ1-2; TRBD1 is a possible D gene (5 bases). Trimming pared 1 base from V and 7 bases from J, leaving 13 bases between. Per the germline V gene, CDR1 is MGHDK and CDR2 is SYGVNS. The CDR3 totals 14 residues.

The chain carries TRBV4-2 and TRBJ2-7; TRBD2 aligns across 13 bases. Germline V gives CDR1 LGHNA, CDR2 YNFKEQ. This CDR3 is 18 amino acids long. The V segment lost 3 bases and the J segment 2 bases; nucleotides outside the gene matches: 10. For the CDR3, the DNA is TGTGCCAGCAGCCACGGGACAGGGGGACTAGCGGGAACCTACGAGCAGTACTTC. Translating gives CASSHGTGGLAGTYEQYF.

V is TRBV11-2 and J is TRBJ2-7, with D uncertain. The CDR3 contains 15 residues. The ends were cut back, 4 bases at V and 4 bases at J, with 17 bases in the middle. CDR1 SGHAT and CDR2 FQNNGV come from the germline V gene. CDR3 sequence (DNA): TGTGCCAGCAGCTCAAAGGGTGGCGTAATTTACGAGCAGTACTTC. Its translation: CASSSKGGVIYEQYF.

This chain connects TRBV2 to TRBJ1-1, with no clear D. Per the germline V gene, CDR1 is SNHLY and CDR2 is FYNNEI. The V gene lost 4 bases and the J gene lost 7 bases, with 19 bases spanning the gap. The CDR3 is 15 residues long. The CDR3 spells CASSGFSGLPGEAFF. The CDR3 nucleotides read TGTGCCAGCAGTGGTTTTAGCGGGCTTCCAGGTGAAGCTTTCTTT.

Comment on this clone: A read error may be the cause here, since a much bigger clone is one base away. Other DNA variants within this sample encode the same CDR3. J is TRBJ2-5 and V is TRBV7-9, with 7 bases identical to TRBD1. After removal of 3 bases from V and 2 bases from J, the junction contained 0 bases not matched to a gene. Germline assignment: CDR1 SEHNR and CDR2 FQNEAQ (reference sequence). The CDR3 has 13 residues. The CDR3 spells CASSLGQQETQYF. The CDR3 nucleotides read TGTGCCAGCAGCTTGGGACAGCAAGAGACCCAGTACTTC.

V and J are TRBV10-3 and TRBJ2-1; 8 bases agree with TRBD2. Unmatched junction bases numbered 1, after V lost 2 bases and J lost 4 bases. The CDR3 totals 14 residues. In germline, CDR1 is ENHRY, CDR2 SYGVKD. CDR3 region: CAISEASGYNEQFF. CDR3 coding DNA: TGTGCCATCAGTGAGGCTAGCGGGTACAATGAGCAGTTCTTC.

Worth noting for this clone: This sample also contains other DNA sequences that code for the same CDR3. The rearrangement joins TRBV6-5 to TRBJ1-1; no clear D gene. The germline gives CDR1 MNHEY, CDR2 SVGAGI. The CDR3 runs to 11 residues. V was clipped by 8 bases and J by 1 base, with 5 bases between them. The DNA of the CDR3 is TGTGCCAGCGCGAGGAACACTGAAGCTTTCTTT. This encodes CASARNTEAFF.

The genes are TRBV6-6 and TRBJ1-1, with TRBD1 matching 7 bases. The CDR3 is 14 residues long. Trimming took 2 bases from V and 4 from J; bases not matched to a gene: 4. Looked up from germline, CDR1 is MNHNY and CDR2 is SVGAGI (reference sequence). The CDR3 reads CASSYAGGSTEAFF. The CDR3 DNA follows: TGTGCCAGCAGTTACGCAGGGGGTAGCACTGAAGCTTTCTTT.

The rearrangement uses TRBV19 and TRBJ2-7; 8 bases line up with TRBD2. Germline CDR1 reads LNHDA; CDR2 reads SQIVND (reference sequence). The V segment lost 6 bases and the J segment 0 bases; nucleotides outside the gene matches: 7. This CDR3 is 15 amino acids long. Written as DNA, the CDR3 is TGTGCCAGTAGGATTTTAGCGGGGAGCTCCTACGAGCAGTACTTC. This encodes CASRILAGSSYEQYF.

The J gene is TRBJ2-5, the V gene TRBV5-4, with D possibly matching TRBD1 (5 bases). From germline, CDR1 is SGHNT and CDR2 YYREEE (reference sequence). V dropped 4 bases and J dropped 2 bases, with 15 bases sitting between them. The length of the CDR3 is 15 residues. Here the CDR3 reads CASSPSVQGQETQYF. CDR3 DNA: TGTGCCAGCAGCCCCTCGGTTCAGGGTCAAGAGACCCAGTACTTC.